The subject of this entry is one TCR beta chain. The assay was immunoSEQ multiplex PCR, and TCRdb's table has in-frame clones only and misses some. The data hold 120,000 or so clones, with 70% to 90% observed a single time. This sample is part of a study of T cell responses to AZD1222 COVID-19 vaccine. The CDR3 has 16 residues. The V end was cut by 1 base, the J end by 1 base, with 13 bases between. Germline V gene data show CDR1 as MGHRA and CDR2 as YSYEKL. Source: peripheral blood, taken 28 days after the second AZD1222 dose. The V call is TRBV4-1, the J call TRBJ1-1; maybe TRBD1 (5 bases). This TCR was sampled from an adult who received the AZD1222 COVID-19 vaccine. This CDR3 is CASSQATVLWNTEAFF. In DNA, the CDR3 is TGCGCCAGCAGCCAAGCGACAGTTTTATGGAACACTGAAGCTTTCTTT.